This T cell receptor beta chain originates from a study of cytotoxic CD8 clonotypes in ibrutinib-treated CLL. Broader study findings: Baseline levels of clonality went above those of age-matched healthy donors and moved with circulating CD8+ T-cell counts.

Concerning this clone itself: Antigen specificity is unknown.

Sequencing sought depths of 1 in 200,000 to 1 in 1 million T cells. Repertoires were generated with immunoSEQ multiplex PCR, while TCRdb's copy carries only in-frame clones and drops some. The sample gives some 300,000 clones, almost 80% of which show up once; over 6.5% is in the top ten. With 0 bases removed from V and 5 bases from J, the gap between germline ends came to 16 bases. This CDR3 has 16 residues. The germline V gene has CDR1 SEHNR and CDR2 FQNEAQ (reference sequence). This material consisted of PBMCs, taken before ibrutinib treatment. The source of this sequence is a human donor with chronic lymphocytic leukemia. The V call is TRBV7-9, the J call TRBJ1-1; D might be TRBD1 (5 bases). The CDR3 bases are TGTGCCAGCAGCTTAGCAGGAGAGGGGTGGGGAACTGAAGCTTTCTTT. Its protein is CASSLAGEGWGTEAFF.